One and the same sample provided the 28 T cell receptor beta chains below, sequenced in a study of blood T cell repertoires in COVID-19. Clones were read by immunoSEQ multiplex PCR, and TCRdb kept only the in-frame ones, dropping some. Of approximately 260,000 clones detected, roughly 85% appear once; the ten largest clones hold 4.6%. The specimen was peripheral blood. These receptors originate from a man between 60 and 75 years old who had recovered from COVID-19.

This clone was seen only once. This rearrangement joins TRBV2 to TRBJ2-1; TRBD1 matches at 7 bases. V was clipped by 3 bases and J by 6 bases; unmatched bases: 5. The CDR3 runs 14 residues. Germline V gives CDR1 SNHLY, CDR2 FYNNEI. DNA for the CDR3: TGTGCCAGCAGTGAGGCTCGACAGGGCAATGAGCAGTTCTTC. This encodes CASSEARQGNEQFF. Supplemented by reference TRBV2 and TRBJ2-1, the full variable domain reads EPEVTQTPSHQVTQMGQEVILRCVPISNHLYFYWYRQILGQKVEFLVSFYNNEISEKSEIFDDQFSVERPDGSNFTLKIRSTKLEDSAMYFCASSEARQGNEQFFGPGTRLTVL.

The chain uses TRBV5-1 and TRBJ2-3, with 8 bases fitting TRBD1. There are 16 residues in the CDR3. V lost 0 bases and J lost 5; bases outside the gene matches: 8. Germline lookup yields CDR1 SGHRS and CDR2 YFSETQ. CDR3 coding DNA: TGCGCCAGCAGCTTGGAGGGGCAGGGGGCCGGAGATACGCAGTATTTT. This encodes CASSLEGQGAGDTQYF.

The chain has TRBV18 and TRBJ2-3; 10 bases agree with TRBD2. The CDR3 is 17 residues long. Germline-derived CDR1 and CDR2 are KGHSH and LQKENI. The ends lost 1 base at V and 6 bases at J; junction bases unmatched: 10. In DNA form, the CDR3 reads TGTGCCAGCTCACCACGTAGGACTAGCGGCTTGTTTGATACGCAGTATTTT. Translation gives CASSPRRTSGLFDTQYF.

The chain links TRBV6-5 to TRBJ1-2, with D perhaps TRBD1 (5 bases). Germline values: CDR1 MNHEY, CDR2 SVGAGI. This CDR3 is built from 14 residues. The CDR3 here is CGTTPGGSSYGYTF. CDR3 coding DNA: TGTGGCACCACCCCCGGGGGTTCTTCATATGGCTACACCTTC.

This clone was counted a few times. The chain carries TRBV5-1 and TRBJ2-2; 7 bases are shared with TRBD2. The junction had 11 bases not matched to a gene; V was cut back by 4 bases and J by 2 bases. The CDR3 loop spans 17 amino acids. Germline V gene lookup returns CDR1 SGHRS and CDR2 YFSETQ. Written as DNA, the CDR3 is TGCGCCAGCAGCCCCGGTAGGGCTAGCGGAAACACCGGGGAGCTGTTTTTT. Translation gives CASSPGRASGNTGELFF.

The gene calls are TRBV30 and TRBJ2-1, with D possibly matching TRBD1 (6 bases). Trimming removed 1 base from V and 8 bases from J, with 15 bases in between. Germline lookup yields CDR1 GTSNPN and CDR2 SVGIG (reference sequence). The CDR3 consists of 14 residues. As DNA, the CDR3 is TGTGCCTGGAGTGAGGGGGAGTGGAGTTATGAGCAGTTCTTC. Protein product: CAWSEGEWSYEQFF.

The chain's CDR3 is CAISGTGNTEAFF. CDR3 DNA sequence: TGTGCCATCAGTGGGACAGGGAACACTGAAGCTTTCTTT. The chain combines TRBV10-3 with TRBJ1-1; TRBD1 matches at 7 bases. The J segment lost 1 base and the V segment lost 4 bases, leaving 0 bases of the junction unmatched. The CDR3 covers 13 residues. CDR1 and CDR2 (germline): ENHRY, SYGVKD.

The chain combines TRBV7-2 with TRBJ2-2, with 7 bases lining up with TRBD1. V trimming: 7 bases; J trimming: 6 bases; junction bases outside the gene matches: 11. The CDR3 is 15 residues long. Germline CDR1 reads SGHTA; CDR2 reads FQGNSA. The CDR3 bases are TGTGCCAGCACCCTCGGGACAGAGTTAGCCGGGGAGCTGTTTTTT. This codes for CASTLGTELAGELFF.

CDR3 sequence: CASSLTGGPGELFF. The CDR3 DNA reads as TGCGCCAGCAGCTTGACAGGGGGCCCCGGGGAGCTGTTTTTT. The V gene is TRBV5-1, the J gene TRBJ2-2; 9 bases are shared with TRBD1. In germline, CDR1 is SGHRS, CDR2 YFSETQ. Unmatched junction bases numbered 1, after V lost 1 base and J lost 6 bases. The CDR3 spans 14 residues.

The chain employs TRBV18 and TRBJ1-2; a weak D match, TRBD1 (6 bases). The V gene lost 2 bases and the J gene lost 4 bases, with 17 bases spanning the gap. CDR3 size: 16 residues. Germline CDR1 is KGHSH and CDR2 is LQKENI. The CDR3 is CASSPSRGGSFYGYTF. The CDR3 bases are TGTGCCAGCTCACCATCCAGGGGCGGTTCGTTCTATGGCTACACCTTC. Using reference TRBV18 and TRBJ1-2 for the parts outside the CDR3, the full variable domain is NAGVMQNPRHLVRRRGQEARLRCSPMKGHSHVYWYRQLPEEGLKFMVYLQKENIIDESGMPKERFSAEFPKEGPSILRIQQVVRGDSAAYFCASSPSRGGSFYGYTFGSGTRLTVV.

The gene calls are TRBV7-2 and TRBJ2-1, with 9 positions matching TRBD1. The CDR3 has 12 residues. Looked up from germline, CDR1 is SGHTA and CDR2 is FQGNSA. V trimming: 5 bases; J trimming: 13 bases; junction bases outside the gene matches: 6. The CDR3, as DNA: TGTGCCAGCAGCGAAGGACAGGGGAACCAGTTCTTC. Protein: CASSEGQGNQFF. Filled out from reference TRBV7-2 and TRBJ2-1, the complete variable domain reads GAGVSQSPSNKVTEKGKDVELRCDPISGHTALYWYRQSLGQGLEFLIYFQGNSAPDKSGLPSDRFSAERTGGSVSTLTIQRTQQEDSAVYLCASSEGQGNQFFGPGTRLTVL.

There are a few counts of this clone. The V gene is TRBV18, the J gene TRBJ1-3; 9 bases match TRBD1. The ends lost 2 bases at V and 2 bases at J; junction bases unmatched: 10. This CDR3 is 18 amino acids long. CDR1 and CDR2 (germline): KGHSH, LQKENI. CDR3 amino acids: CASSPISLRTGAGNTIYF. Here the CDR3 DNA reads TGTGCCAGCTCACCAATCTCCCTCAGGACAGGGGCTGGAAACACCATATATTTT.

This clone showed up just a few times. Other DNA sequences in the sample encode the same CDR3. The CDR3 is CASSTRTGRGYTF. The CDR3 DNA reads TGTGCCAGCAGCACCAGGACAGGGCGCGGCTACACCTTC. The V call is TRBV28, the J call TRBJ1-2; TRBD1 matches 8 bases. The trim removed 6 bases at V and 8 bases at J, leaving 8 bases unmatched. The CDR3 loop spans 13 amino acids. Germline V CDR1 and CDR2: MDHEN, SYDVKM.

The CDR3 region is CASSERGLNTEAFF. The DNA of the CDR3 is TGTGCCAGCTCCGAGCGGGGCCTGAACACTGAAGCTTTCTTT. The rearrangement joins TRBV18 to TRBJ1-1, with a possible D match to TRBD1 (5 bases). The CDR3 totals 14 residues. CDR1 KGHSH and CDR2 LQKENI come from the germline V gene. Trimming took off 6 bases at V and 0 bases at J, with 11 bases between the two ends.

In DNA form, the CDR3 reads TGCGCCAGCAGCCTCCAAGTAGGCGGGGGGCATGAGCAGTTCTTC. Translated, it gives CASSLQVGGGHEQFF. V is TRBV4-1 and J is TRBJ2-1, with 8 bases identical to TRBD2. This CDR3 has 15 amino acids. V lost 4 bases to trimming and J lost 8 bases; unmatched junction nucleotides: 10. Per germline, CDR1 MGHRA and CDR2 YSYEKL.

This clone was counted a single time. The rearrangement links TRBV5-4 to TRBJ1-1, with D tentatively TRBD1 (5 bases). Germline loops: CDR1 SGHNT, CDR2 YYREEE (reference sequence). V was pared by 4 bases and J by 0 bases, with 10 bases between. The CDR3 extends over 14 amino acids. CDR3 DNA sequence: TGTGCCAGCAGCGTGGCAGGGCTGAACACTGAAGCTTTCTTT. Its translation is CASSVAGLNTEAFF.

This rearrangement joins TRBV19 to TRBJ2-2; possibly TRBD1 for D (6 bases). There are 16 residues in the CDR3. Trimming removed 2 bases from V and 5 bases from J, with 15 bases in between. Germline CDR1 reads LNHDA; CDR2 reads SQIVND (reference sequence). The CDR3 is CASSISQGIPTGELFF. CDR3 in DNA: TGTGCCAGTAGTATAAGCCAGGGGATCCCAACCGGGGAGCTGTTTTTT. The full variable domain, rest sourced from reference TRBV19 and TRBJ2-2, is DGGITQSPKYLFRKEGQNVTLSCEQNLNHDAMYWYRQDPGQGLRLIYYSQIVNDFQKGDIAEGYSVSREKKESFPLTVTSAQKNPTAFYLCASSISQGIPTGELFFGEGSRLTVL.

The DNA for the CDR3 is TGTGCCAGCAGGCCGGGACTCGCGAACACCGGGGAGCTGTTTTTT. It is translated as CASRPGLANTGELFF. The chain has TRBV6-5 and TRBJ2-2; a possible D gene is TRBD2 (6 bases). In germline, CDR1 is MNHEY, CDR2 SVGAGI. The CDR3 is 15 residues long. Trimming removed 6 bases from V and 0 bases from J, with 11 bases in between.

The chain employs TRBV11-2 and TRBJ2-5; 11 nucleotides agree with TRBD1. The CDR3 runs 16 residues. V lost 5 bases and J lost 4; bases outside the gene matches: 9. Per germline, CDR1 SGHAT and CDR2 FQNNGV. For the CDR3, the DNA is TGTGCCAGCAGCCGCTGGGGACAGGGGGACGCAGAGACCCAGTACTTC. This translates into CASSRWGQGDAETQYF.

The chain couples TRBV5-3 to TRBJ2-7; possibly TRBD1 for D (6 bases). TRBV5-3 is annotated as an ORF whose role is uncertain. V lost 4 bases and J lost 4, with 15 bases in between. This CDR3 contains 14 residues. The CDR3 DNA follows: TGTGCCAGAAGCACCGGTACAGGGAGTTACGAGCAGTACTTC. It codes for CARSTGTGSYEQYF.

The V gene is TRBV5-1, the J gene TRBJ2-3; no firm D call. Germline CDR1 SGHRS, CDR2 YFSETQ. Trimming removed 2 bases at V and 2 bases at J, with 9 bases between. CDR3 length equals 14 residues. CDR3 DNA: TGCGCCAGCAGCTTAGATTGGCCCACAGATACGCAGTATTTT. Translated: CASSLDWPTDTQYF.

The V gene is TRBV10-1, the J gene TRBJ2-3, with D uncertain. This CDR3 region has 14 residues. Germline V gene sequence: CDR1 WNHNN, CDR2 SYGVQD (reference sequence). V dropped 7 bases and J dropped 0 bases, with 11 bases sitting between them. CDR3 protein: CASTPSGSTDTQYF. The CDR3 DNA follows: TGCGCCAGCACGCCCTCGGGTAGCACAGATACGCAGTATTTT.

The chain combines TRBV19 with TRBJ2-7; 11 nucleotides align to TRBD1. V shed 6 bases and J 7 bases; nucleotides not matched to a gene: 8. This CDR3 has 14 amino acids. The germline CDR1 and CDR2 sequences are LNHDA and SQIVND (reference sequence). CDR3 nucleotides: TGTGCCAGTAGCCAGGGGACAGGGGGTCGTGAGCAGTACTTC. Its protein is CASSQGTGGREQYF.

The chain has TRBV4-1 and TRBJ1-4, with 7 bases aligning to TRBD1. The junction had 8 bases not matched to a gene; V was cut back by 5 bases and J by 5 bases. Germline CDR1 reads MGHRA; CDR2 reads YSYEKL. CDR3 length: 15 amino acids. The CDR3 DNA sequence: TGCGCCAGCAGCAAGGGACAGCAACAAAATGAAAAACTGTTTTTT. Translated: CASSKGQQQNEKLFF.

The chain is built from TRBV5-1 and TRBJ2-7; 9 bases map to TRBD2. Per the germline V gene, CDR1 is SGHRS and CDR2 is YFSETQ. V lost 3 bases to trimming and J lost 2 bases; unmatched junction nucleotides: 6. CDR3 length: 15 residues. Here the CDR3 reads CASSSSLAGPYEQYF. The CDR3 DNA sequence: TGCGCCAGCAGCTCGTCCCTAGCGGGGCCCTACGAGCAGTACTTC.

J is TRBJ1-5 and V is TRBV5-8; TRBD1 might be the D (5 bases). Germline loops: CDR1 SGHTS, CDR2 YDEGEE. V dropped 2 bases and J dropped 2 bases, with 17 bases sitting between them. There are 17 residues in the CDR3. In nucleotides, the CDR3 is TGTGCCAGCAGCTTCTCCCCGGGACTAAAGGGCAATCAGCCCCAGCATTTT. Protein product: CASSFSPGLKGNQPQHF. The full variable domain, rest sourced from reference TRBV5-8 and TRBJ1-5, is EAGVTQSPTHLIKTRGQQATLRCSPISGHTSVYWYQQALGLGLQFLLWYDEGEERNRGNFPPRFSGRQFPNYSSELNVNALELEDSALYLCASSFSPGLKGNQPQHFGDGTRLSIL.

The chain links TRBV19 to TRBJ2-1; 11 bases map to TRBD2. Unmatched junction bases numbered 9, after V lost 5 bases and J lost 9 bases. Germline CDR1 LNHDA, CDR2 SQIVND (reference sequence). CDR3 size: 15 residues. CDR3 loop: CASSPTSGSAGEQFF. The CDR3 DNA is TGTGCCAGTAGTCCAACTAGCGGGAGCGCGGGTGAGCAGTTCTTC.

Concerning this clone itself: One junction end does not reproduce the germline sequence, and a read error may be involved. The chain couples TRBV7-7 to TRBJ2-5; maybe TRBD2 (6 bases). This CDR3 is built from 14 residues. Germline values: CDR1 SSHAT, CDR2 FNYEAQ (reference sequence). In nucleotides, the CDR3 is TGTGCTAGCAGCTTATGGGGGGATCAAGAGACCCAGTACTTC. Its translation is CASSLWGDQETQYF.